The rows below give T cell receptor beta chains drawn from one sample of a study of post-analysis software for immune sequencing data. TCRdb reprocessed the PCR reads via MiXCR and lists one record per CDR3 protein. The repertoire consists of hundreds of thousands of distinct CDR3 sequences, with 55% to 60% occurring once and the leading ten covering around 11%. The specimen was blood. These receptors originate from a girl aged 2-10 years with multiple sclerosis. Both conserved end residues are part of each CDR3. D genes are given only for firm matches. Size values are once, few and many counts, or a class for expanded clones, and some rows have none.

j_call: TRBJ2-3
clone_size: NA
d_call: NA
v_call: TRBV7-3
cdr3_aa: CASSSGANMRTDTQYF
cdr3_nt: TGTGCCAGCAGCTCCGGGGCTAACATGCGCACAGATACGCAGTATTTT

j_call: TRBJ2-7
clone_size: NA
d_call: NA
v_call: TRBV20-1
cdr3_aa: CSAPRPDFYEQYF
cdr3_nt: TGCAGTGCTCCCAGACCAGACTTCTACGAGCAGTACTTC

j_call: TRBJ1-2
clone_size: NA
d_call: NA
v_call: TRBV6-6
cdr3_aa: CASGPGQRYTF
cdr3_nt: TGTGCCAGCGGCCCAGGACAGAGGTACACCTTC

j_call: TRBJ2-1
clone_size: few
d_call: NA
v_call: TRBV10-3
cdr3_aa: CAISEWRESSYNEQFF
cdr3_nt: TGTGCCATCAGTGAGTGGCGGGAAAGCTCCTACAATGAGCAGTTCTTC

j_call: TRBJ2-3
clone_size: NA
d_call: NA
v_call: TRBV7-2
cdr3_aa: CASRAASGVLRDTQYF
cdr3_nt: TGTGCCAGCAGAGCAGCGAGCGGCGTCCTAAGGGATACGCAGTATTTT

j_call: TRBJ2-5
clone_size: NA
d_call: NA
v_call: TRBV3-1
cdr3_aa: CASSQVIGQQETQYF
cdr3_nt: TGTGCCAGCAGCCAAGTCATAGGACAGCAAGAGACCCAGTACTTC

j_call: TRBJ2-3
clone_size: NA
d_call: TRBD1
v_call: TRBV29-1
cdr3_aa: CSVGGQTTDTQYF
cdr3_nt: TGCAGCGTTGGGGGACAGACCACAGATACGCAGTATTTT

j_call: TRBJ1-1
clone_size: NA
d_call: NA
v_call: TRBV6-2/TRBV6-3
cdr3_aa: CASSYGTLNTEAFF
cdr3_nt: TGTGCCAGCAGTTACGGGACGTTGAACACTGAAGCTTTCTTT

j_call: TRBJ2-5
clone_size: NA
d_call: TRBD1
v_call: TRBV29-1
cdr3_aa: CSVENGQAGYQETQYF
cdr3_nt: TGCAGCGTGGAGAATGGACAGGCCGGGTACCAAGAGACCCAGTACTTC

j_call: TRBJ2-7
clone_size: NA
d_call: TRBD1
v_call: TRBV10-3
cdr3_aa: CAISGTGDEQYF
cdr3_nt: TGTGCCATCTCCGGGACAGGGGACGAGCAGTACTTC

j_call: TRBJ2-3
clone_size: few
d_call: TRBD2
v_call: TRBV4-2
cdr3_aa: CASSQDARLAGTRTDTQYF
cdr3_nt: TGTGCCAGCAGCCAAGATGCGAGACTAGCGGGAACCCGCACAGATACGCAGTATTTT

j_call: TRBJ1-6
clone_size: NA
d_call: NA
v_call: TRBV6-5
cdr3_aa: CASSYSKGRSSYNSPLHF
cdr3_nt: TGTGCCAGCAGTTACTCGAAGGGCCGAAGCTCCTATAATTCACCCCTCCACTTT

j_call: TRBJ1-1
clone_size: NA
d_call: NA
v_call: TRBV6-5
cdr3_aa: CASSSETEAFF
cdr3_nt: TGTGCCAGCAGTTCCGAGACTGAAGCTTTCTTT

j_call: TRBJ2-1
clone_size: NA
d_call: TRBD1
v_call: TRBV29-1
cdr3_aa: CSARQGAEGEQFF
cdr3_nt: TGCAGCGCGCGACAGGGGGCTGAAGGTGAGCAGTTCTTC

j_call: TRBJ2-7
clone_size: NA
d_call: NA
v_call: TRBV7-9
cdr3_aa: CASSTRKSSGVSYEQYF
cdr3_nt: TGTGCCAGCAGCACCCGGAAGAGTAGTGGGGTTTCCTACGAGCAGTACTTC

j_call: TRBJ2-3
clone_size: few
d_call: TRBD1
v_call: TRBV20-1
cdr3_aa: CSIQTGALRDTQYF
cdr3_nt: TGCAGTATTCAGACAGGGGCCTTGAGGGATACGCAGTATTTT

j_call: TRBJ2-5
clone_size: NA
d_call: NA
v_call: TRBV3-1
cdr3_aa: CASSRIAGQGTETQYF
cdr3_nt: TGTGCCAGCAGCCGAATAGCGGGACAGGGAACGGAGACCCAGTACTTC

j_call: TRBJ1-6
clone_size: few
d_call: TRBD1
v_call: TRBV5-6
cdr3_aa: CASSLTGGRSPLHF
cdr3_nt: TGTGCCAGCAGCCTAACAGGGGGCCGATCACCCCTCCACTTT

j_call: TRBJ2-5
clone_size: NA
d_call: NA
v_call: TRBV7-9
cdr3_aa: CASSLDGASRQETQYF
cdr3_nt: TGTGCCAGCAGCTTAGACGGGGCTAGCCGGCAAGAGACCCAGTACTTC

j_call: TRBJ1-5
clone_size: NA
d_call: NA
v_call: TRBV12-3/TRBV12-4
cdr3_aa: CASSLTQPQHF
cdr3_nt: TGTGCCAGCAGTTTAACTCAGCCCCAGCATTTT

j_call: TRBJ2-3
clone_size: NA
d_call: NA
v_call: TRBV14
cdr3_aa: CVSSQAPFTDTQYF
cdr3_nt: TGTGTCAGCAGCCAAGCGCCATTCACAGATACGCAGTATTTT

j_call: TRBJ2-1
clone_size: NA
d_call: NA
v_call: TRBV12-3/TRBV12-4
cdr3_aa: CASSFGVESTQFF
cdr3_nt: TGTGCCAGCAGTTTCGGTGTAGAGTCTACCCAGTTCTTC

j_call: TRBJ2-5
clone_size: many
d_call: NA
v_call: TRBV20-1
cdr3_aa: CSALETRQETQYF
cdr3_nt: TGCAGTGCTCTTGAGACTAGACAAGAGACCCAGTACTTC

j_call: TRBJ2-5
clone_size: NA
d_call: TRBD1
v_call: TRBV9
cdr3_aa: CASSFRDRGQMWGQETQYF
cdr3_nt: TGTGCCAGCAGCTTCCGGGACAGGGGGCAGATGTGGGGACAAGAGACCCAGTACTTC

j_call: TRBJ2-5
clone_size: NA
d_call: NA
v_call: TRBV29-1
cdr3_aa: CSVEDYVGRETQYF
cdr3_nt: TGCAGCGTTGAAGATTACGTGGGGCGGGAGACCCAGTACTTC

j_call: TRBJ2-3
clone_size: few
d_call: NA
v_call: TRBV10-3
cdr3_aa: CAISAPREGADTQYF
cdr3_nt: TGTGCCATCAGTGCACCCAGGGAAGGGGCAGATACGCAGTATTTT

j_call: TRBJ2-1
clone_size: few
d_call: NA
v_call: TRBV5-5
cdr3_aa: CASSLVGSEQFF
cdr3_nt: TGTGCCAGCAGCTTGGTGGGTTCGGAGCAGTTCTTC

j_call: TRBJ1-5
clone_size: NA
d_call: NA
v_call: TRBV28
cdr3_aa: CASTNPGGDQPQHF
cdr3_nt: TGTGCCAGCACTAACCCTGGGGGGGATCAGCCCCAGCATTTT

j_call: TRBJ2-7
clone_size: NA
d_call: NA
v_call: TRBV2
cdr3_aa: CASSWGDTEQYF
cdr3_nt: TGTGCCAGCAGCTGGGGGGACACCGAGCAGTACTTC

j_call: TRBJ2-5
clone_size: few
d_call: NA
v_call: TRBV11-2
cdr3_aa: CASSLGTGKETQYF
cdr3_nt: TGTGCCAGCAGCTTAGGTACAGGGAAGGAGACCCAGTACTTC

j_call: TRBJ2-1
clone_size: few
d_call: TRBD2
v_call: TRBV29-1
cdr3_aa: CSVDLIGTSGNEQFF
cdr3_nt: TGCAGCGTTGATCTAATAGGGACTAGCGGTAATGAGCAGTTCTTC

j_call: TRBJ2-3
clone_size: NA
d_call: TRBD2
v_call: TRBV2
cdr3_aa: CASSEETSGRVTDTQYF
cdr3_nt: TGTGCCAGCAGTGAAGAGACTAGCGGGAGGGTCACAGATACGCAGTATTTT

j_call: TRBJ2-7
clone_size: NA
d_call: TRBD1
v_call: TRBV7-6
cdr3_aa: CASSPRTGGYYEQYF
cdr3_nt: TGTGCCAGCAGTCCGCGGACAGGGGGTTACTACGAGCAGTACTTC